This TCR beta chain was sequenced for a study of T cell clonality in common variable immunodeficiency (dated by TCRdb to between 2014 and 2017). Paper-wide results and their limitations: The authors noted that sequencing repertoires of T cell subpopulations would be needed to clarify what caused the increased clonality in CVID. Healthy controls shared more TCRbeta clones with each other than CVID subjects shared among themselves (p < 0.0001). CVID TCRbeta sequences reportedly showed fewer deletions and N-nucleotide insertions and lacked highly modified clones with 13 or more V deletions. Increased TCRbeta clonality was found in CVID subjects compared with healthy controls (t-test p = 0.018), with the increase being most characteristic of about a third of subjects. Although equal DNA input was used, an average of approximately 82,000 unique sequences per sample was obtained for controls, compared with about 29,000 for CVID samples. Differences among patients in the CVID cohort limited the correlations between repertoire features and clinical complications.

From the cysteine up to the phenylalanine, the CDR3 has a length of 15 residues. The 36 bases shown cover part of the CDR3, and their frame starts at base 1. V loses 5 bases at its end and J loses 7 bases; junction bases beyond the gene matches: 12. Predominantly Caucasian heritage was noted among both the CVID patients and the healthy controls. From each donor, 5 to 8 ml of heparinized peripheral whole blood was collected. Genomic DNA from adults with common variable immune deficiency (CVID) and from healthy adult controls was the source for sequencing TCRbeta CDR3 repertoires. A total of some 22 healthy adult volunteers (roughly twelve female and approximately 10 male; age range roughly 23 to 70 years, mean age around 31) were included in the control group. Diluted blood was density-centrifuged over Hypaque 1077 or Ficoll-Paque to isolate peripheral blood mononuclear cells. Genomic DNA was obtained from unsorted mononuclear cells through either Qiagen column purification or a centrifugation-based method.

This clone has at least ten counts. What antigen it recognizes has not been identified. Read data end 3 residues before the CDR3 end; the end is taken from the germline J gene. For sequencing, equivalent amounts of genomic DNA were input from CVID and control samples. For every sample, a 60 bp segment covering the rearranged TCRbeta CDR3 region was amplified and then sequenced. The immunoSEQ assay, a bias-corrected multiplex PCR with high-throughput sequencing, was employed for TCRbeta amplification. The study's processing was this. Each unique nucleotide sequence was treated as a clone and annotated with V, D and J genes, copy number and frequency. Sequences were labeled productive if in frame, and non-productive if out of frame or containing stop codons. As previously described, clonality was calculated on the basis of Shannon's entropy. The predicted amino acid sequences of productive clones were used to derive mean CDR3 Kyte-Doolittle hydropathy. Hierarchical clustering of scaled V gene usage was performed with the R hclust function using Manhattan distance and complete linkage. Sharing of clones by CDR3 amino acid sequence was evaluated by resampling 12 repertoires per group over 100 rounds. The repertoires were searched for 55 to 75 published EBV-specific and a few hundred published CMV-specific TCRbeta sequences. A couple of CVID samples that yielded fewer than 10,000 sequences were excluded from the analysis, so 40 to 50 CVID repertoires were retained. TCRdb retrieved this table from immuneACCESS and kept in-frame rearrangements only. Not all clones are present; in checked studies, unresolved V genes account for under half, and no reason is known for the remainder. The DNA was the basis for D and trimming; V, J and clone size are from that table. There are tens of thousands of clones in this sample, and none of them is a singleton. The ten largest clones take up about 5.7% of the sample.

Specimen: peripheral blood mononuclear cells. This chain is built from TRBV12-3 or TRBV12-4 and TRBJ1-1; the central 8 bases match TRBD1. The TCR comes from a person aged 18 to 70 in good health. The CDR3 reads as follows: CASSRGRDRPVEAFF. The sequenced CDR3 bases are TGTGCCAGCAGTCGCGGCCGGGACAGGCCCGTTGAA.